This passage covers 26 T cell receptor beta chains from one sample sequenced in a study of kidney transplant recipient with SARS-CoV-2 infection. TCRdb recomputed calls from the reads with MiXCR, one row per CDR3 protein. Of 200,000 to 300,000 distinct CDR3 sequences listed, about 30% are singletons. The sample consisted of a blood sample, taken at baseline and around day 110 from a kidney transplant recipient. These receptors were obtained from a male patient in his thirties who had COVID-19 and was a kidney transplant recipient. Part of the T cell pool may stem from the graft donor.

This sequence joins TRBV21-1 and TRBJ2-3. The J call may not be correct, given that the DNA end is closer to TRBJ1-5. TRBV21-1 is noted as a pseudogene. The CDR3 runs 17 residues. The CDR3 region has the DNA TGTGCCAGCAGTGTAGATTTAGCTACAGTCATGCAAGATACGCAGCATTTT. Amino acids: CASSVDLATVMQDTQHF.

This clonotype was seen at least ten times. J is TRBJ1-1 and V is TRBV6-2 or TRBV6-3; weak D call: TRBD1 (5 bases). This CDR3 is 14 amino acids long. The V and J ends lost 0 bases and 6 bases respectively, with 11 bases between them. Germline V gene data show CDR1 as MNHEY and CDR2 as SVGEGT. CDR3 region: CASSYSGGDAEAFF. In DNA, the CDR3 is TGTGCCAGCAGTTACTCGGGGGGGGACGCTGAAGCTTTCTTT.

The table lists this clonotype with many counts. The chain carries TRBV8-2 and TRBJ2-6. TRBV8-2 corresponds to a pseudogene. The CDR3 spans 17 residues. The CDR3 region has the DNA TGTGGCAAAGGCTGCAGGATAACACAAAGTCGGGCCAACGTCCTGACTTTC. Its translation: CGKGCRITQSRANVLTF.

This clonotype has ten or more counts. This chain joins TRBV2 and TRBJ1-1; the D gene is possibly TRBD1 (5 bases). Per the germline V gene, CDR1 is SNHLY and CDR2 is FYNNEI. V was shortened by 1 base and J by 5 bases, with 11 bases between the two germline ends. The CDR3 loop spans 14 amino acids. The CDR3 spells CASSEGGRETEAFF. As DNA, the CDR3 is TGTGCCAGCAGTGAAGGCGGCAGGGAGACTGAAGCTTTCTTT.

This clonotype was detected ten times or more. The chain links TRBV7-9 to TRBJ1-4; TRBD1 might be the D (5 bases). CDR3 size: 16 residues. Germline V gives CDR1 SEHNR, CDR2 FQNEAQ (reference sequence). V was clipped by 1 base and J by 7 bases, with 16 bases between them. The CDR3 DNA sequence: TGTGCCAGCAGCTTAGGGCCGACAGACGGAGGTGAAAAACTGTTTTTT. Translation gives CASSLGPTDGGEKLFF.

In the case of this clonotype: A much more abundant neighbour one base away suggests this may be a read error. The chain carries TRBV5-1 and TRBJ1-2; 9 nucleotides agree with TRBD1. Per the germline V gene, CDR1 is SGHRS and CDR2 is YFSETQ. The CDR3 length is 14 residues. This CDR3 reads CASSPDRGNYGCTF. The CDR3 DNA reads TGCGCCAGCAGCCCAGACAGGGGGAACTATGGCTGCACCTTC.

This clonotype was detected many times. The chain combines TRBV27 with TRBJ1-5; a possible D gene is TRBD1 (6 bases). The CDR3 runs to 13 residues. Trimming removed 4 bases at V and 7 bases at J, with 11 bases between. CDR1 and CDR2 from the germline V gene are MNHEY and SMNVEV (reference sequence). Here the CDR3 reads CASSSRGRQPQHF. The CDR3 DNA reads TGTGCCAGCAGTTCCAGGGGTCGGCAGCCCCAGCATTTT.

Remarks on this clonotype: One end of the junction varies from germline; a read error may be responsible. The chain combines TRBV11-3 with TRBJ2-1, with 11 bases that match TRBD2. From germline, CDR1 is SGHNT and CDR2 YENEEA. The CDR3 is made up of 17 amino acids. This CDR3 is CASSLGTSGSLGNGQFF. The CDR3 DNA sequence: TGTGCCAGCAGCTTAGGGACTAGCGGGTCGCTTGGCAATGGGCAGTTCTTC.

Notes on this clonotype: A far bigger clonotype differs at one base, so this is likely a read error. The chain couples TRBV5-1 to TRBJ2-1; D is unresolved. The J call may be faulty, since TRBJ2-5 better matches the DNA end. The CDR3 has 16 amino acids. In germline, CDR1 is SGHRS, CDR2 YFSETQ. The CDR3 DNA reads TGCGCCAGCAGCTTGGAACCCAGACTCGTCCAAGAGACCCAGTACTTC. Protein product: CASSLEPRLVQETQYF.

This clonotype was counted at least ten times. The chain employs TRBV5-5 and TRBJ1-2, with no clear D. CDR1 SGHKS and CDR2 YYEKEE come from the germline V gene (reference sequence). V was trimmed by 7 bases and J by 4 bases, leaving 23 bases between them. This CDR3 has 16 amino acids. CDR3 protein: CASFVSVSRKTYGYTF. The CDR3 DNA is TGTGCCAGCTTTGTATCTGTCTCGCGAAAGACCTATGGCTACACCTTC.

A remark on this clonotype: With a much larger clone just one base away, this may be a read error. The gene calls are TRBV6-1 and TRBJ1-6, with a weak D call TRBD1 (6 bases). Between the trimmed V and J ends, which lost 6 bases and 6 bases, there was a span of 12 bases. This CDR3 is 14 amino acids long. Per the germline V gene, CDR1 is MNHNS and CDR2 is SASEGT. CDR3 amino acids: CASRDQDSNSPLHF. CDR3 in DNA: TGTGCCAGCAGGGACCAGGACAGTAATTCACCCCTCCACTTT.

Concerning this clonotype: A far larger clone is just one base off, so this is likely a read error. This rearrangement joins TRBV7-8 to TRBJ2-1; D ambiguous. Matching the DNA end better, TRBJ2-4 makes the J call doubtful. The germline CDR1 and CDR2 sequences are SGHVS and FQNEAQ. The CDR3 has 15 residues. CDR3 DNA: TGTGCCAGCAGCTTAGTTGAAGGGTCCAAAGACATTCAGTACTTC. Its protein product is CASSLVEGSKDIQYF.

V gene TRBV9 combines with J gene TRBJ1-1, with D unclear. The CDR3 is 13 residues long. Germline assignment: CDR1 SGDLS and CDR2 YYNGEE. Trimming left V 0 bases short and J 0 bases short, with 3 bases between. DNA of the CDR3: TGTGCCAGCAGCGTAGACCTGAACACTGAAGCTTTCTTT. It yields the protein CASSVDLNTEAFF.

This clonotype was detected many times. The chain couples TRBV1 to TRBJ2-1; TRBD1 is the table's D call, not checked against the DNA. TRBV1 is a recognized pseudogene. This CDR3 has 15 residues. The CDR3: CTSSRPGVAYNEQFF. DNA for the CDR3: TGCACCAGCAGCCGACCAGGGGTAGCCTACAATGAGCAGTTCTTC.

About this clonotype itself: This sequence may be a read error, since a much larger clone differs from it by one base. The chain links TRBV2 to TRBJ2-5; tentative D call: TRBD2 (6 bases). The length of the CDR3 is 14 residues. CDR1 SNHLY and CDR2 FYNNEI come from the germline V gene. The CDR3 DNA reads TGTGCCGGCAGGATCGGGAGTCTCAAAGAGACCCAGTACTTC. Protein sequence: CAGRIGSLKETQYF.

V gene TRBV18 combines with J gene TRBJ2-6; no firm D call. CDR1 is KGHSH and CDR2 is LQKENI in the germline V gene. V was shortened by 3 bases and J by 3 bases, with 3 bases between the two germline ends. CDR3 length equals 13 residues. CDR3 bases: TGTGCCAGCTCACCTGGTGGGGCCAACGTCCTGACTTTC. Protein product: CASSPGGANVLTF.

This clonotype was recorded at least ten times. The chain couples TRBV20-1 to TRBJ1-3; no firm D call. The CDR3 spans 13 residues. Germline CDR1 DFQATT, CDR2 SNEGSKA (reference sequence). Trimming cost V 1 base and J 1 base, with 5 bases left between them. For the CDR3, the DNA is TGCAGTGCTAGAGTCCTTTCTGGAAACACCATATATTTT. Protein: CSARVLSGNTIYF.

About this clonotype: A much larger clone differs from this one at a single base, so this may be a read error. The chain combines TRBV9 with TRBJ1-1, with D possibly being TRBD1 (5 bases). The CDR3 sequence is 15 residues long. V was trimmed by 5 bases and J by 6 bases, leaving 20 bases between them. Germline CDR1 and CDR2: SGDLS and YYNGEE. CDR3 sequence: CASSYRGETGAEAFF. For the CDR3, the DNA is TGTGCCAGCAGTTATCGAGGGGAAACCGGCGCTGAAGCTTTCTTT.

Many counts were recorded for this clonotype. The gene calls are TRBV19 and TRBJ1-2; D is unresolved. There are 17 residues in the CDR3. Germline-derived CDR1 and CDR2 are LNHDA and SQIVND (reference sequence). V was shortened by 5 bases and J by 4 bases, with 23 bases between the two germline ends. CDR3 protein: CASSRYPTNRKTYGYTF. The CDR3 coding sequence is TGTGCCAGTAGTCGTTATCCGACAAATCGAAAGACCTATGGCTACACCTTC.

The sample holds a few counts of this clonotype. V and J are TRBV20-1 and TRBJ2-5; a weak D match, TRBD2 (6 bases). The length of the CDR3 is 15 residues. Trimming stripped 1 base from V and 4 bases from J, with 16 bases between. Germline-derived CDR1 and CDR2 are DFQATT and SNEGSKA (reference sequence). The CDR3 DNA follows: TGCAGTGCTAGAGTCGTCGGGAGAGGTCGAGAGACCCAGTACTTC. Translating it yields CSARVVGRGRETQYF.

Many counts were recorded for this clonotype. The chain carries TRBV3-1 and TRBJ1-2; D gene ambiguous. Germline V lookup: CDR1 LGHDT, CDR2 YNNKEL (reference sequence). Trimming stripped 5 bases from V and 4 bases from J, with 23 bases between. CDR3 length: 17 residues. As DNA, the CDR3 is TGTGCCAGCAGCTTGCAGACCACCCTTCGAAAGACCTATGGCTACACCTTC. Translating gives CASSLQTTLRKTYGYTF.

This clonotype was seen many times. The DNA of the CDR3 is TGTGCCAGCGGGTCCAGACTCAATGAAAAACTGTTTTTT. Translating it yields CASGSRLNEKLFF. This chain connects TRBV6-5 to TRBJ1-4; D remains ambiguous. Trimming removed 8 bases from V and 5 bases from J, with 12 bases in between. The germline V gene encodes CDR1 MNHEY and CDR2 SVGAGI. The CDR3 spans 13 residues.

Remarks on this clonotype: A single base separates this from a much larger clone, so it may be a read error. V is TRBV21-1 and J is TRBJ2-3. TRBV21-1 is a known pseudogene. The CDR3 covers 17 residues. DNA of the CDR3: TGTGCCAGCAGTAAGGCCATAGCTACAGTCATGCAAGATACGCGGTATTTT. Protein: CASSKAIATVMQDTRYF.

The chain recombines TRBV5-1 with TRBJ2-5; D might be TRBD1 or TRBD2, each matching 5 bases. V lost 3 bases and J lost 2, with 8 bases in between. Germline V gene lookup returns CDR1 SGHRS and CDR2 YFSETQ. This CDR3 has 13 amino acids. CDR3 sequence (DNA): TGCGCCAGCAGCTCGGGACGGCAAGAGACCCAGTACTTC. Amino acids: CASSSGRQETQYF.

This clonotype was picked up many times. The chain recombines TRBV5-5 with TRBJ1-2; D is ambiguous. From germline, CDR1 is SGHKS and CDR2 YYEKEE (reference sequence). The CDR3 is 16 residues long. Deletions cut 7 bases from V and 4 bases from J, with 23 bases between. CDR3 region: CASCDGVSRKTYGYTF. In DNA form, the CDR3 reads TGTGCCAGCTGTGACGGTGTCTCGCGAAAGACCTATGGCTACACCTTC.

Many counts were recorded for this clonotype. This chain joins TRBV21-1 and TRBJ1-1. TRBV21-1 is reported as a pseudogene. The CDR3 runs 17 residues. The CDR3, as DNA: TGTGCCAGCAGGGATCACCGTAGCTACACAATTCGCACTGAAGCTTTCTTT. This encodes CASRDHRSYTIRTEAFF.